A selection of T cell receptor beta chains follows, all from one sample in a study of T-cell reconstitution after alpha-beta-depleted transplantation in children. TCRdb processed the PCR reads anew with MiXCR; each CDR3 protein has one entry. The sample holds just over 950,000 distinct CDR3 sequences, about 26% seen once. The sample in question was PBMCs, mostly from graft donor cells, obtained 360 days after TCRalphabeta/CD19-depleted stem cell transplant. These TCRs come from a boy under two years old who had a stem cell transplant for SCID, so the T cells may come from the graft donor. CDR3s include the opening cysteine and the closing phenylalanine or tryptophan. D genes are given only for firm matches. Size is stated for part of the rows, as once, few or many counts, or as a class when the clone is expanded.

CDR3nt: TGCAGCGTTGAAGATCGGGAGGCAGGGGGTTTTGAGACCCAGTACTTC; CDR3aa: CSVEDREAGGFETQYF; v_gene: TRBV29-1; abundance: few; j_gene: TRBJ2-5; d_gene: -
CDR3nt: TGTGCCAGCAGTAAACAGTGGACTGAAGCTTTCTTT; CDR3aa: CASSKQWTEAFF; v_gene: TRBV12-3/TRBV12-4; abundance: few; j_gene: TRBJ1-1; d_gene: -
CDR3nt: TGCGCCAGCAGCCCCAAGACAGGCACTACTGGCTACACCTTC; CDR3aa: CASSPKTGTTGYTF; v_gene: TRBV5-1; abundance: -; j_gene: TRBJ1-2; d_gene: -
CDR3nt: TGTGCCAGCAGCCCCCGACTAGCGGTGGGGTCCCAAGAGACCCAGTACTTC; CDR3aa: CASSPRLAVGSQETQYF; v_gene: TRBV5-8; abundance: few; j_gene: TRBJ2-5; d_gene: TRBD2
CDR3nt: TGTGCCAGCAGTGGTACGGGACAGGTCTTC; CDR3aa: CASSGTGQVF; v_gene: TRBV12-3/TRBV12-4; abundance: few; j_gene: TRBJ1-2; d_gene: TRBD1
CDR3nt: TGTGCCAGCTGCCACACCGACGGTCCCAAAAACATTCAGTACTTC; CDR3aa: CASCHTDGPKNIQYF; v_gene: TRBV7-9; abundance: -; j_gene: TRBJ2-4; d_gene: -
CDR3nt: TGTGCCAGCAGCCTAGCCCCGGGACTTAACTATGGCTACACCTTC; CDR3aa: CASSLAPGLNYGYTF; v_gene: TRBV27; abundance: -; j_gene: TRBJ1-2; d_gene: -
CDR3nt: TGTGCCAGCAGCCACAAGCTCTCCGGGACAGGGCCCTCCGTTGAGCAGTTCTTC; CDR3aa: CASSHKLSGTGPSVEQFF; v_gene: TRBV14; abundance: -; j_gene: TRBJ2-1; d_gene: TRBD1
CDR3nt: TGTGCCAGCAGCCCCCAAAATTGGCGGCCCTCCTACAATGAGCAGTTCTTC; CDR3aa: CASSPQNWRPSYNEQFF; v_gene: TRBV7-9; abundance: few; j_gene: TRBJ2-1; d_gene: -
CDR3nt: TGTGCCAGCAGCCCTTCACGTGGGGGGACTCAAGAGACCCAGTACTTC; CDR3aa: CASSPSRGGTQETQYF; v_gene: TRBV9; abundance: -; j_gene: TRBJ2-5; d_gene: -
CDR3nt: TGTGCCACCAGTGATTTTAACCATGAGCAGTTCTTC; CDR3aa: CATSDFNHEQFF; v_gene: TRBV24-1; abundance: few; j_gene: TRBJ2-1; d_gene: -
CDR3nt: TGCAGTGCTAGAGATGCAGGCCCCCACTCCTACAATGAGCAGTTCTTC; CDR3aa: CSARDAGPHSYNEQFF; v_gene: TRBV20-1; abundance: few; j_gene: TRBJ2-1; d_gene: -
CDR3nt: TGTGCCAGCAGTTCACTCCAATCGACCCCCTACAATGAGCAGTTCTTC; CDR3aa: CASSSLQSTPYNEQFF; v_gene: TRBV28; abundance: -; j_gene: TRBJ2-1; d_gene: -
CDR3nt: TGTGCCAGCAGCACCCTCCGAAAAGGCCAAGAGACCCAGTACTTC; CDR3aa: CASSTLRKGQETQYF; v_gene: TRBV4-2; abundance: many; j_gene: TRBJ2-5; d_gene: -
CDR3nt: TGTGCCACCAGCAGAGATCGTGGGGGAACCGGGGAGCTGTTTTTT; CDR3aa: CATSRDRGGTGELFF; v_gene: TRBV15; abundance: few; j_gene: TRBJ2-2; d_gene: -
CDR3nt: TGTGCCAGTTCAAGGCGGGGGGATATGAAGACCCAGTACTTC; CDR3aa: CASSRRGDMKTQYF; v_gene: TRBV12-3/TRBV12-4; abundance: -; j_gene: TRBJ2-5; d_gene: TRBD2
CDR3nt: TGTGCCACCAAGGAGGGGGCCCTAGGAGAGCAGTACTTC; CDR3aa: CATKEGALGEQYF; v_gene: TRBV12-3/TRBV12-4; abundance: few; j_gene: TRBJ2-7; d_gene: -
CDR3nt: TGTGCCAGCAGTGAACGGCCGTATTCCTACAATGAGCAGTTCTTC; CDR3aa: CASSERPYSYNEQFF; v_gene: TRBV25-1; abundance: few; j_gene: TRBJ2-1; d_gene: -
CDR3nt: TGCAGTGCTAGTGTCGACCGCACAGATACGCAGTATTTT; CDR3aa: CSASVDRTDTQYF; v_gene: TRBV20-1; abundance: -; j_gene: TRBJ2-3; d_gene: -